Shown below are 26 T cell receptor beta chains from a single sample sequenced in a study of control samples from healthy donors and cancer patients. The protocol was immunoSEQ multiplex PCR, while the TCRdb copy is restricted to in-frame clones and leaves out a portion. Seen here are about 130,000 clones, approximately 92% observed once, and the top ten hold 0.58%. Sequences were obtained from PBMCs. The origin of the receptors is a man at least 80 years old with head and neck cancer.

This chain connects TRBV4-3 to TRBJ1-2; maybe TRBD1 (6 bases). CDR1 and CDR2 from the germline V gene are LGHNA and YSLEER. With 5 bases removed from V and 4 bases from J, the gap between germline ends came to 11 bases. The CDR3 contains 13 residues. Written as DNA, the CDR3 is TGCGCCAGCAGCTTACAGGGCTTCTATGGCTACACCTTC. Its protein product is CASSLQGFYGYTF.

For the CDR3, the DNA is TGTGCCAGCAGACTGGCAGGGGCCGACGAGCAGTACTTC. Translation gives CASRLAGADEQYF. The chain recombines TRBV5-6 with TRBJ2-7, with a possible D match to TRBD1 (6 bases). CDR1 and CDR2 from the germline V gene are SGHDT and YYEEEE. The CDR3 has 13 residues. V was clipped by 5 bases and J by 5 bases, with 14 bases between them.

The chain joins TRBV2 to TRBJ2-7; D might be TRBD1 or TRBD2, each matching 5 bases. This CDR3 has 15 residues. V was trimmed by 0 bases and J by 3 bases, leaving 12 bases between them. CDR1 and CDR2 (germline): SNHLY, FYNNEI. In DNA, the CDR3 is TGTGCCAGCAGTGAAGCGCCTAGGGGAGACTACGAGCAGTACTTC. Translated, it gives CASSEAPRGDYEQYF. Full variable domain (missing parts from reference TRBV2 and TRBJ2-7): EPEVTQTPSHQVTQMGQEVILRCVPISNHLYFYWYRQILGQKVEFLVSFYNNEISEKSEIFDDQFSVERPDGSNFTLKIRSTKLEDSAMYFCASSEAPRGDYEQYFGPGTRLTVT.

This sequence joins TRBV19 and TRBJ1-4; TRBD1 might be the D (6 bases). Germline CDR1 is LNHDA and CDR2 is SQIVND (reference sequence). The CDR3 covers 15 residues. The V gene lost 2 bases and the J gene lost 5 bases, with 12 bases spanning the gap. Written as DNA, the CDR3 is TGTGCCAGTAGTATAAACAGGGTACCCAATGAAAAACTGTTTTTT. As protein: CASSINRVPNEKLFF. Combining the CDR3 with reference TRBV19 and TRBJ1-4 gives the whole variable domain DGGITQSPKYLFRKEGQNVTLSCEQNLNHDAMYWYRQDPGQGLRLIYYSQIVNDFQKGDIAEGYSVSREKKESFPLTVTSAQKNPTAFYLCASSINRVPNEKLFFGSGTQLSVL.

The CDR3 loop reads CASSFRTGLTDTQYF. For the CDR3, the DNA is TGTGCCAGCAGCTTTCGAACAGGTCTCACCGATACGCAGTATTTT. The rearrangement joins TRBV13 to TRBJ2-3; perhaps TRBD1 as D (5 bases). V lost 3 bases and J 6 bases, leaving 16 bases between the germline ends. Germline V gene lookup returns CDR1 PRHDT and CDR2 FYEKMQ (reference sequence). This CDR3 comprises 15 residues.

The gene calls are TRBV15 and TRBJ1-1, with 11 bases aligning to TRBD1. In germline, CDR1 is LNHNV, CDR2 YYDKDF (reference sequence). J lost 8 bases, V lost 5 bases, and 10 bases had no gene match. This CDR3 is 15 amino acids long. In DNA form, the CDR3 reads TGTGCCACCAGCGTGGACAGGGGGCGTTCGGGGGAAGCTTTCTTT. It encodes CATSVDRGRSGEAFF.

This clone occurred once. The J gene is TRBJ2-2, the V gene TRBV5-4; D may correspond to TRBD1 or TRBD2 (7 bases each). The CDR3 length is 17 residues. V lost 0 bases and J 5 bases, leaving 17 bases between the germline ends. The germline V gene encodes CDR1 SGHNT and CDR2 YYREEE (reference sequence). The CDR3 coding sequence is TGTGCCAGCAGCTTGGAACCAGGGGGAGCGGGGACCGGGGAGCTGTTTTTT. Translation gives CASSLEPGGAGTGELFF.

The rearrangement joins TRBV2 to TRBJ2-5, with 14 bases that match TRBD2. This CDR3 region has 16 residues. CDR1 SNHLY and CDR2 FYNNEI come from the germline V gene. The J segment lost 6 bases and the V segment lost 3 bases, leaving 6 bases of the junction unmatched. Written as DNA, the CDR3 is TGTGCCAGCAGTGAGGGACTAGCGGGAGTTATGAAGACCCAGTACTTC. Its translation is CASSEGLAGVMKTQYF.

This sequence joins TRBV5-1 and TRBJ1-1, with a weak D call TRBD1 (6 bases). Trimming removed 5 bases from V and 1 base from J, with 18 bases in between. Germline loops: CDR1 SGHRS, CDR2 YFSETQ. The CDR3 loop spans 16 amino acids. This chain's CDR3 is CASSLIQGRGNTEAFF. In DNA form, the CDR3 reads TGCGCCAGCAGTTTGATACAGGGTAGGGGGAACACTGAAGCTTTCTTT. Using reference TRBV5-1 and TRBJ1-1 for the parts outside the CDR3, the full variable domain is KAGVTQTPRYLIKTRGQQVTLSCSPISGHRSVSWYQQTPGQGLQFLFEYFSETQRNKGNFPGRFSGRQFSNSRSEMNVSTLELGDSALYLCASSLIQGRGNTEAFFGQGTRLTVV.

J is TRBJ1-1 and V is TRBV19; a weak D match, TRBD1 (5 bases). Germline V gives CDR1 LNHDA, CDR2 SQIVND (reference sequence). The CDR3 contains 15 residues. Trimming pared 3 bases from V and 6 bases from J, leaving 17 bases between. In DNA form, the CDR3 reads TGTGCCAGTAGTATCCTCGGACCTGGGGGTCCTGAAGCTTTCTTT. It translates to CASSILGPGGPEAFF.

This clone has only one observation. CDR3 sequence (DNA): TGTGCCAGCAGCGGGAGCGGGGGGGCTGTAGAGACCCAGTACTTC. Amino acid sequence: CASSGSGGAVETQYF. The chain uses TRBV9 and TRBJ2-5; 10 bases are a match to TRBD2. This CDR3 contains 15 residues. After removal of 3 bases from V and 4 bases from J, the junction contained 6 bases not matched to a gene. Germline V CDR1 and CDR2: SGDLS, YYNGEE.

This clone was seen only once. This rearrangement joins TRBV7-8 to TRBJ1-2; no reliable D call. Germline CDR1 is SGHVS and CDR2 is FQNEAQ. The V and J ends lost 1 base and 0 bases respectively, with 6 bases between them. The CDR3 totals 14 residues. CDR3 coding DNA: TGTGCCAGCAGCTTAGAGGGTACTAACTATGGCTACACCTTC. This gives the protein CASSLEGTNYGYTF.

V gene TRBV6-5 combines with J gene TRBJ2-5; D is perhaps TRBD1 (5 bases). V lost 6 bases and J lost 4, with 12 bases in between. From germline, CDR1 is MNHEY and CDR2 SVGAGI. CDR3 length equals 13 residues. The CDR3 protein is CASSGHLGETQYF. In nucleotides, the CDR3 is TGTGCCAGCAGCGGACATCTCGGAGAGACCCAGTACTTC.

CDR3: CATSLFTKRRSYNEQFF. The CDR3 nucleotides are TGTGCCACCAGCCTATTCACCAAGCGGCGCTCCTACAATGAGCAGTTCTTC. The gene calls are TRBV24-1 and TRBJ2-1; a possible D gene is TRBD2 (5 bases). Per germline, CDR1 KGHDR and CDR2 SFDVKD. The CDR3 runs to 17 residues. V was cut by 7 bases and J by 0 bases, with 18 bases left in between.

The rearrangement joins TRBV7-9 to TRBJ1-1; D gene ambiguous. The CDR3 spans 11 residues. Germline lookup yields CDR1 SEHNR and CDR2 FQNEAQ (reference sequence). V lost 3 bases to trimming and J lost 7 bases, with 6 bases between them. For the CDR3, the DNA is TGTGCCAGCAGCTTCGGGAGTGAAGCTTTCTTT. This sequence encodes CASSFGSEAFF. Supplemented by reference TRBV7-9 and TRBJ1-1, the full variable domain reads DTGVSQNPRHKITKRGQNVTFRCDPISEHNRLYWYRQTLGQGPEFLTYFQNEAQLEKSRLLSDRFSAERPKGSFSTLEIQRTEQGDSAMYLCASSFGSEAFFGQGTRLTVV.

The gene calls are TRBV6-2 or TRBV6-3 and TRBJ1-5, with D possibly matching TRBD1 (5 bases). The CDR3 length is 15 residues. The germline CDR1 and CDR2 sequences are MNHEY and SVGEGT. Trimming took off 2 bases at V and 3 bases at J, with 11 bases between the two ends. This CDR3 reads CASSYATAINQPQHF. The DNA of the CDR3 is TGTGCCAGCAGTTACGCGACAGCTATCAATCAGCCCCAGCATTTT.

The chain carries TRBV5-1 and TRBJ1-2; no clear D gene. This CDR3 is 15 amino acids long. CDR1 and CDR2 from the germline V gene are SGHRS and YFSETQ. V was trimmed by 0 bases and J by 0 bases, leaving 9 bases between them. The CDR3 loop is CASSLASSSNYGYTF. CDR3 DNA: TGCGCCAGCAGCTTGGCCTCGAGCTCTAACTATGGCTACACCTTC.

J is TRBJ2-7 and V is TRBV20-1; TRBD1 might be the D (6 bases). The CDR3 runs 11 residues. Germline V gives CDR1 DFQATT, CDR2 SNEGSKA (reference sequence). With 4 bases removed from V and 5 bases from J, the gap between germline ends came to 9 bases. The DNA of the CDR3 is TGCAGTGCTAAAAGGACAGACGAGCAGTACTTC. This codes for CSAKRTDEQYF.

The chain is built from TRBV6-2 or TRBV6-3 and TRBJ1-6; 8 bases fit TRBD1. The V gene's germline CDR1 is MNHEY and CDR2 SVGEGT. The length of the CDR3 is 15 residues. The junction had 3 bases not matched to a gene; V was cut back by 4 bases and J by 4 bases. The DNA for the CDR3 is TGTGCCAGCAGTTCGGGACAGGAATATAATTCACCCCTCCACTTT. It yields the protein CASSSGQEYNSPLHF.

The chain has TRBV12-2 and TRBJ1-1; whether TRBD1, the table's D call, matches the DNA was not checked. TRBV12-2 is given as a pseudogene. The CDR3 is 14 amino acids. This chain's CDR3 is CASRPDRAGTEAFF. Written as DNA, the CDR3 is TGTGCAAGTCGCCCGGACAGGGCGGGCACTGAAGCTTTCTTT.

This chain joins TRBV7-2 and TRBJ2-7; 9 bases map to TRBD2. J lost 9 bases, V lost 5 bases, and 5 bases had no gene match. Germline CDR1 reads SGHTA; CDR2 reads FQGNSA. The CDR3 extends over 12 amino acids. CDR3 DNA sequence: TGTGCCAGCAGCGTACTAGCGGGTCGGCAGTACTTC. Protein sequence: CASSVLAGRQYF. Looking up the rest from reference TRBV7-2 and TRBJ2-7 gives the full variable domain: GAGVSQSPSNKVTEKGKDVELRCDPISGHTALYWYRQSLGQGLEFLIYFQGNSAPDKSGLPSDRFSAERTGGSVSTLTIQRTQQEDSAVYLCASSVLAGRQYFGPGTRLTVT.

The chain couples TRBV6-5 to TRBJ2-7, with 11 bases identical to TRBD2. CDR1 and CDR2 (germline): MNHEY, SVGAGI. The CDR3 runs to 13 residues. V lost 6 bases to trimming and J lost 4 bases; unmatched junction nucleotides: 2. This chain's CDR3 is CASRSSGRYEQYF. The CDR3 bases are TGTGCCAGCAGGTCTAGCGGGAGGTACGAGCAGTACTTC.

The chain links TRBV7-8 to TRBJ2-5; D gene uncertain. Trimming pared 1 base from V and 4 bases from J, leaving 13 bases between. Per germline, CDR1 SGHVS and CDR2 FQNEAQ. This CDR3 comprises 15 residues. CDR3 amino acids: CASSLVRVSGETQYF. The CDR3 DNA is TGTGCCAGCAGCTTAGTTAGGGTTTCGGGAGAGACCCAGTACTTC.

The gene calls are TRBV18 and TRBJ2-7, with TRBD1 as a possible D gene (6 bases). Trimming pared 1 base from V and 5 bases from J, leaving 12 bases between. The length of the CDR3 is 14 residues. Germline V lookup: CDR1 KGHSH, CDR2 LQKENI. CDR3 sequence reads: CASSPQLDSHEQYF. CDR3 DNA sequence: TGTGCCAGCTCACCACAATTGGACAGTCACGAGCAGTACTTC.

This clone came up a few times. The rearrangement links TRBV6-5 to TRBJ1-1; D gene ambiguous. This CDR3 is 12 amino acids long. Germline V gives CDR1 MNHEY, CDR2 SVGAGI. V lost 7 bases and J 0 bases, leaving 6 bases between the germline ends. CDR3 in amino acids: CASTYLNTEAFF. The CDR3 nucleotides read TGTGCCAGCACGTATTTGAACACTGAAGCTTTCTTT.

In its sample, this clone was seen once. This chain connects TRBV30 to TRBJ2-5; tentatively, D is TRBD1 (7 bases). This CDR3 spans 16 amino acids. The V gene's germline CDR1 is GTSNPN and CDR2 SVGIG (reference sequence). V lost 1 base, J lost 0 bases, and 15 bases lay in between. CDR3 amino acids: CAWSENRGLYQETQYF. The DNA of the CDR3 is TGTGCCTGGAGTGAAAACAGGGGACTCTACCAAGAGACCCAGTACTTC.